This TCR beta chain emerged from a study of shared clonotypes between healthy human individuals. Study outcomes and limitations: Generally, estimated richness proved larger in naive subsets than it did in memory subsets.

Method: immunoSEQ multiplex PCR; TCRdb's copy keeps in-frame clones and lacks some. Here the sample spans over a million clones, around 76% being singletons. This clone was counted only a few times. Its antigen is not known. Sequencing was performed on memory CD4+ T cells sorted from blood. Subset described: CD45RA-negative fraction. The origin of this receptor is a man in his late teens or twenties in good health.

The CDR3 DNA follows: TGTGCCTGCACCGAACGGACAGGTCGCGAGCAGTACTTC. Encoded protein: CACTERTGREQYF. This sequence joins TRBV30 and TRBJ2-7; 7 bases fit TRBD1. Trimming removed 6 bases from V and 6 bases from J; junction bases left unmatched: 11. The CDR3 runs to 13 residues. Germline V gives CDR1 GTSNPN, CDR2 SVGIG (reference sequence).